The rows below give T cell receptor beta chains drawn from one sample of a study of T cells in Graves' hyperthyroidism and ophthalmopathy. One entry per CDR3 protein results from TCRdb running MiXCR on the multiplex PCR reads. The data hold about 600,000 distinct CDR3 sequences, with approximately 15% observed a single time. Input material: blood. The receptors derive from a woman under 30 with Graves' ophthalmopathy. The CDR3 runs from the conserved cysteine through the conserved F or W. Fields, in order: clone size, J gene, V gene, D gene, CDR3 protein, CDR3 DNA. The D gene is left open where the match is weak. Size tells how often a clone was seen (once, few, many) or the class of an expanded clone, and some rows leave it out.

many,TRBJ1-2,TRBV2,-,CASSPPGGSNYGYTF,TGTGCCAGCAGTCCGCCGGGCGGGAGCAACTATGGCTACACCTTC
-,TRBJ2-4,TRBV4-1,TRBD2,CASSHLAGAKNIQYF,TGCGCCAGCAGCCACCTAGCGGGAGCCAAAAACATTCAGTACTTC
few,TRBJ1-1,TRBV12-5,-,CASGFGVNTEAFF,TGTGCTAGTGGTTTCGGGGTGAACACTGAAGCTTTCTTT
many,TRBJ2-1,TRBV6-1,-,CASSTRVGEQFF,TGTGCCAGCAGTACCAGGGTGGGTGAGCAGTTCTTC
many,TRBJ2-1,TRBV7-2,-,CAIPAVGSILSSYNEQFF,TGTGCCATCCCAGCCGTTGGCTCCATCCTCAGCTCCTACAATGAGCAGTTCTTC
-,TRBJ2-1,TRBV5-1,-,CASSLGLEVYEQFF,TGCGCCAGCAGCTTGGGACTAGAGGTCTATGAGCAGTTCTTC
few,TRBJ2-1,TRBV12-3/TRBV12-4,-,CASSFRRSYNEQLF,TGTGCCAGCAGTTTTAGGCGGAGCTACAATGAGCAGCTCTTC
-,TRBJ2-7,TRBV4-1,-,CASSHPARGAYEQYF,TGCGCCAGCAGCCATCCTGCCAGGGGGGCCTACGAGCAGTACTTC
many,TRBJ2-1,TRBV27,TRBD2,CASSPWTSEYNEQFF,TGTGCCAGCAGTCCCTGGACTAGCGAGTACAATGAGCAGTTCTTC
few,TRBJ1-2,TRBV6-1,-,CASSDGSRVSGYTF,TGTGCCAGCAGCGACGGGAGCAGGGTTAGTGGCTACACCTTC
-,TRBJ2-5,TRBV5-8,-,CASSLGENKNTQYF,TGTGCCAGCAGCTTGGGGGAGAACAAGAACACCCAGTACTTC
few,TRBJ2-5,TRBV11-3,-,CASSSYGQLSLRRQETQYF,TGTGCCAGCAGCTCCTACGGACAGCTATCCCTCCGGAGGCAAGAGACCCAGTACTTC
-,TRBJ2-7,TRBV4-1,-,CASSQEFVYVDSPTEQYF,TGCGCCAGCAGCCAAGAATTCGTCTATGTGGACAGTCCTACCGAGCAGTACTTC
few,TRBJ2-2,TRBV18,TRBD1,CASSPPATGSAGELFF,TGTGCCAGCTCACCACCGGCGACAGGGTCGGCCGGGGAGCTGTTTTTT
-,TRBJ1-2,TRBV5-1,-,CASNYNITGNYGYTF,TGCGCCAGCAACTACAATATTACAGGGAACTATGGCTACACCTTC
many,TRBJ1-5,TRBV20-1,-,CSATPAGTGNQPQHF,TGCAGTGCTACCCCAGCAGGGACCGGCAATCAGCCCCAGCATTTT
few,TRBJ2-7,TRBV7-8,TRBD2,CASSLAPGLAGGEQYF,TGTGCCAGCAGCTTAGCGCCGGGACTAGCGGGAGGTGAGCAGTACTTC
many,TRBJ2-5,TRBV28,-,CASSPLPTARQETQYF,TGTGCCAGCAGTCCTCTCCCGACAGCTAGGCAAGAGACCCAGTACTTC
few,TRBJ1-3,TRBV4-2,-,CASSQVMFGVSGNTIYF,TGTGCCAGCAGCCAAGTCATGTTCGGGGTCTCTGGAAACACCATATATTTT
-,TRBJ1-5,TRBV20-1,-,CSARERKGRPNQPQHF,TGCAGTGCTAGGGAGAGAAAGGGGCGCCCCAATCAGCCCCAGCATTTT
-,TRBJ2-1,TRBV19,-,CASSARPGLRTEQSRLARGEQFF,TGTGCCAGTAGTGCCAGACCCGGTCTACGGACAGAACAAAGCCGACTAGCTAGGGGTGAGCAGTTCTTC
many,TRBJ2-1,TRBV6-2/TRBV6-3,TRBD2,CASSYRQREINEQFF,TGTGCCAGCAGTTACCGACAGCGGGAGATCAATGAGCAGTTCTTC
many,TRBJ2-7,TRBV29-1,TRBD1,CSVEKGGTGGNEQYF,TGCAGCGTTGAAAAGGGGGGGACAGGGGGCAACGAGCAGTACTTC
-,TRBJ2-5,TRBV5-5,-,CASSAPPGETQYF,TGTGCCAGCAGCGCTCCCCCAGGGGAGACCCAGTACTTC
many,TRBJ2-7,TRBV7-2,TRBD1,CASSLERGQALREQYF,TGTGCCAGCAGCTTAGAGAGGGGACAGGCACTACGCGAGCAGTACTTC
-,TRBJ1-6,TRBV6-1,-,CASSDVLPGQDGSPLHF,TGTGCCAGCAGTGATGTGTTGCCAGGGCAGGACGGTTCACCCCTCCACTTT
many,TRBJ1-1,TRBV6-2/TRBV6-3,-,CASSKKGGPPLHGTEAFF,TGTGCCAGCAGCAAGAAGGGGGGACCCCCCCTCCATGGCACTGAAGCTTTCTTT
-,TRBJ1-2,TRBV12-3/TRBV12-4,TRBD1,CAIQDQGVPDRDNYGYTF,TGTGCCATCCAGGATCAGGGTGTCCCCGACAGGGATAACTATGGCTACACCTTC
many,TRBJ2-7,TRBV12-3/TRBV12-4,TRBD2,CASSPTSGRRVYEQYF,TGTGCCAGCAGTCCGACTAGCGGGAGGCGGGTTTACGAGCAGTACTTC
few,TRBJ2-1,TRBV5-1,-,CASSYGYRGGGGDIDEQFF,TGCGCCAGCAGCTATGGATATAGAGGGGGGGGAGGCGATATAGATGAGCAGTTCTTC
many,TRBJ2-3,TRBV12-5,TRBD2,CASGLGLAKTRTQYF,TGTGCTAGTGGTTTGGGACTAGCGAAGACTCGTACGCAGTATTTT
-,TRBJ1-2,TRBV28,-,CASSLILALTAYGYTF,TGTGCCAGCAGTTTAATCTTAGCCTTAACGGCCTATGGCTACACCTTC
many,TRBJ1-1,TRBV7-9,-,CASSRESRLTEAFF,TGTGCCAGCAGCCGCGAATCTCGATTAACTGAAGCTTTCTTT
many,TRBJ2-1,TRBV11-2,TRBD2,CASSLGGLAGVSGEQFF,TGTGCCAGCAGCTTAGGGGGACTAGCGGGAGTTTCCGGTGAGCAGTTCTTC
many,TRBJ1-1,TRBV11-3,-,CASSRIAVMNTEAFF,TGTGCCAGCAGCCGCATTGCGGTCATGAACACTGAAGCTTTCTTT
many,TRBJ1-2,TRBV3-1,-,CASGQGSNYGYTF,TGTGCCAGTGGGCAGGGATCTAACTATGGCTACACCTTC
many,TRBJ1-1,TRBV28,-,CASKTGAVNTEAFF,TGTGCCAGCAAGACGGGGGCGGTGAACACTGAAGCTTTCTTT
many,TRBJ2-7,TRBV4-3,-,CASSQDLAGASYEQYF,TGCGCCAGCAGCCAAGATCTAGCAGGGGCATCCTACGAGCAGTACTTC
many,TRBJ1-1,TRBV10-3,-,CAISESNRMNTEAFF,TGTGCCATCAGTGAGTCTAACAGGATGAACACTGAAGCTTTCTTT